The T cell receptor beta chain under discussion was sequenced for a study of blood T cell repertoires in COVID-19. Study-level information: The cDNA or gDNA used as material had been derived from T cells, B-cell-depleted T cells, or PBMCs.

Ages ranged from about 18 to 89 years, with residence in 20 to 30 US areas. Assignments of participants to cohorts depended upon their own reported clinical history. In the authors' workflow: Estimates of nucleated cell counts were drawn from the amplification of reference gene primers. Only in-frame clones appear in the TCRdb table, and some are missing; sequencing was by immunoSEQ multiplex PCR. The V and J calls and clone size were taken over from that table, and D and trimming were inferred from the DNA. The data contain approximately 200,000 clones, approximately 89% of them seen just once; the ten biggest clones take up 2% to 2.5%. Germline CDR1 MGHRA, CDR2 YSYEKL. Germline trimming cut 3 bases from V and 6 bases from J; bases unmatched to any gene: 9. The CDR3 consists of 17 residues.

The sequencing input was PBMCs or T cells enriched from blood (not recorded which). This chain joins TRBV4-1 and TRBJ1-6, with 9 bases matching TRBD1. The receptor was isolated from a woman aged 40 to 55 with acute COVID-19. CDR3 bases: TGCGCCAGCAGCCACCATCCTAGACAGGGGGGTAATTCACCCCTCCACTTT. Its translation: CASSHHPRQGGNSPLHF.